A selection of T cell receptor beta chains follows, all from one sample in a study of early T cells in non-severe SARS-CoV-2 infection. A single record per CDR3 protein comes from TCRdb applying MiXCR to the 5' RACE reads. The sample has more than 90,000 distinct CDR3 sequences; 13% are singletons. The specimen sequenced was whole blood. The receptors were sampled from an adult who was a healthcare worker with PCR-confirmed SARS-CoV-2 infection or an uninfected control (not recorded which). The CDR3 runs from the conserved cysteine through the conserved F or W.

TRBV2 | 14 | CASSDRGGNEKLFF
TRBV3-1 | 17 | CASSPWGSGGARDTQYF
TRBV5-1 | 15 | CASSSQDGRTYEQYF
TRBV7-8 | 16 | CASSTRRRDSNTEAFF
TRBV29-1 | 14 | CSVGQGDGANVLTF
TRBV7-9 | 13 | CASSLTGGQPQHF
TRBV24-1 | 13 | CATSERGDTEAFF
TRBV11-2 | 16 | CASSPYGRGRTDTQYF
TRBV7-2 | 15 | CASSFDRSVTDTQYF
TRBV5-1 | 14 | CASSRRGVHNEQFF
TRBV5-1 | 13 | CATRPDSQETQYF
TRBV28 | 13 | CASSLFRGQPQHF
TRBV2 | 11 | CAGGSNYGYTF
TRBV12-3/TRBV12-4 | 17 | CASSLGGGRGANYGYTF
TRBV7-2 | 14 | CASSNRQENYAYTF
TRBV12-3/TRBV12-4 | 12 | CASSLGGEAQYF
TRBV7-8 | 14 | CASRLTSGADTQYF
TRBV4-2 | 15 | CASSQEGGAYNEQFF
TRBV19 | 15 | CASSRGSGTKNIQYF
TRBV14 | 15 | CASSPQSGSYNEQFF
TRBV5-5 | 14 | CASSRDSRNYGYTF
TRBV5-6 | 17 | CASSFGTGSSYNSPLHF
TRBV11-3 | 15 | CASSFRPSGSDTQYF
TRBV11-2 | 14 | CASRLGGPTDTQYF
TRBV7-2 | 15 | CASSSPRGGPETQYF
TRBV6-5 | 14 | CASTADAGNSPLHF
TRBV7-2 | 16 | CASSFGGGSGTGELFF
TRBV11-2 | 16 | CASSWLAGGDTDTQYF
TRBV6-1 | 18 | CASSEAETVAVPGDTQYF
TRBV20-1 | 10 | CSAPYNEQFF
TRBV2 | 18 | CASSGFLGGGGTYNEQFF
TRBV11-2 | 15 | CASSVEGGAGQPQHF
TRBV2 | 14 | CASTTDRANTEAFF